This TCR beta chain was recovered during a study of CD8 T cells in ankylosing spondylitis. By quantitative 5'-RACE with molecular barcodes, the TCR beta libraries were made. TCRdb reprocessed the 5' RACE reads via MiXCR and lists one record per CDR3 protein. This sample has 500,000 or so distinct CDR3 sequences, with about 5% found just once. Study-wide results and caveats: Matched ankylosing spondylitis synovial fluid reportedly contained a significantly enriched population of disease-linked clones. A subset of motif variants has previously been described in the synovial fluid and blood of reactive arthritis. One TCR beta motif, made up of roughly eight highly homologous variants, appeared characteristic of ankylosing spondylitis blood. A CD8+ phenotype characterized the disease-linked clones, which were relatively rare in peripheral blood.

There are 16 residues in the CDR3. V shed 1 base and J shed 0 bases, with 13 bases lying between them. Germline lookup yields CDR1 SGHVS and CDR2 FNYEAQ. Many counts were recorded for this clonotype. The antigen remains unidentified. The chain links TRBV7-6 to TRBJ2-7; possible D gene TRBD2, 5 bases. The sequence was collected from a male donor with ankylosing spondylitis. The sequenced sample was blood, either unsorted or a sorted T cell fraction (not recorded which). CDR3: CASSLEVSASSYEQYF. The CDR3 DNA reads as TGTGCCAGCAGCTTAGAGGTTAGCGCTAGCTCCTACGAGCAGTACTTC.